What follows is one T cell receptor beta chain and its context. Its antigen target is currently unknown. The sample holds no much larger clone one base away, and base qualities are not on file. To sequence the TCRbeta CDR3 region, genomic DNA was isolated from the sorted cells. The immunoSEQ Assay was used to sequence the TCRbeta CDR3 regions. Imported from immuneACCESS, the table was reduced by TCRdb to in-frame sequences with V and J called. These copies leave out some clones; in studies compared against another copy, an unresolved V gene accounts for under half, and the cause of the remainder is not known. This sample holds roughly 86,000 clones; more than 90% were observed only once. Around 0.69% of the sample comes from the top ten. This sample was included in a study of OX40 agonist ivuxolimab in advanced cancers. General notes on the study: Ivuxolimab, which targeted the costimulatory receptor OX40 (CD134), was an agonistic, fully human IgG2 monoclonal antibody. Of the roughly 51 patients in dose escalation, 19 had hepatocellular carcinoma, some 15 had melanoma, 9 had renal cell carcinoma and 9 had head and neck cancer. Partial responses occurred in three dose-escalation patients: two with cutaneous melanoma and one with hepatocellular carcinoma. In the dose-escalation cohort, roughly 80% of patients were male, and the mean age was approximately 60 years, with a range of about 23 to 90. The purpose of peripheral TCRbeta sequencing was to test whether ivuxolimab changed TCR sequence diversity and led to clonal T-cell expansion. Intravenous ivuxolimab was administered to patients every 2 weeks at six dose levels: 0.01, 0.1, 0.3, 1.5, 3 and 10 mg/kg. Prior anti-PD-1, anti-PD-L1 or anti-CTLA-4 therapy was permitted, and about 40% of dose-escalation patients had received checkpoint inhibitors. The paper covers the monotherapy dose-escalation part of the phase I ivuxolimab trial, which included N ≈ 50 patients.

The CDR3 goes from the cysteine to the phenylalanine over 16 residues. The CDR3 DNA has 48 bases and is translated from base 1. General study outcomes and caveats: Low levels of normalized T-cell clonal expansion were also shown by some nonresponding patients. At doses of 0.1 to 3.0 mg/kg, clonal expansion of both CD4+ and CD8+ T cells in blood was seen between baseline and week 6. Which antigens the clonally expanded peripheral T cells were specific for was not determined. After ivuxolimab, more expanded clones were found on average in CD8+ T cells than in CD4+ T cells. In partial responders in the 0.1-3.0 mg/kg groups, normalized peripheral clonal expansion was found to be among the lowest, especially among CD8+ T cells.

The trial excluded patients who had a history of autoimmune disease or who were on systemic immunosuppression. Peripheral blood for TCR sequencing was collected from all dose cohorts at baseline, on cycle 4 day 1, and on cycle 7 day 1. Samples came from an open-label, multicenter, first-in-human phase I dose-escalation trial of ivuxolimab. The trial enrolled adults with locally advanced or metastatic head and neck squamous cell, hepatocellular, melanoma or renal cell carcinoma. Before TCR sequencing, CD4+ T cells and CD8+ T cells from peripheral blood were sorted into separate populations. The receptor's source is an adult with an advanced solid tumor such as melanoma, head and neck, liver or kidney cancer. The chain joins TRBV21-1 to TRBJ1-4; the table names TRBD1, a call not compared with the DNA. TRBV21-1 is a documented pseudogene. The sequenced sample was CD4+ or CD8+ T cells sorted from blood, obtained in a trial of the OX40 agonist ivuxolimab. The sequenced DNA is TGTGCCAGCAGCAAAGCAGGTAGGGGTGGTAATGAAAAACTGTTTTTT. It encodes CASSKAGRGGNEKLFF.